The present TCR beta chain was sequenced within a study of CD8 T cells in Susac syndrome (dated by TCRdb to the late 2010s). In terms of the full investigation: Repertoire sequencing was used to test whether CD8+ T cell activation and differentiation in Susac syndrome was antigen driven. The study compared CD8+ T cell repertoire clonality among 12 healthy donors, about 14 Susac syndrome patients and 15 multiple sclerosis patients.

Findings and caveats that apply to the study as a whole: The TCR sequencing and HLA analysis was acknowledged to have included a relatively small number of individuals.

High-throughput TCR beta sequencing profiled peripheral blood CD8+ and CD4+ T cells from healthy donors, Susac syndrome patients and multiple sclerosis patients. The multiple sclerosis controls were treatment-naive patients who had stable or active relapsing-remitting disease and met the revised McDonald criteria. CD8+ TEMRA cells were enriched by FACS, while bulk CD8+ and CD4+ T cells were purified by magnetic negative isolation. Blood was drawn into EDTA tubes, processed within 24 hours, and PBMCs were isolated by density gradient centrifugation. PBMCs intended for TCR sequencing were frozen in liquid nitrogen and were later thawed in a 37 degrees C water bath. A purity of at least 90% was achieved for sorted or isolated CD4+, CD8+ and CD8+ TEMRA cells. The germline ends are 10 bases apart after V is trimmed by 0 bases and J by 7 bases. The CDR3 spans 14 residues, from the cysteine through the phenylalanine. CDR3 DNA is the only sequence kept; it has 42 bases, read in frame from the first base. As encoded in the germline V gene, CDR1 is LGHNA while CDR2 is YNFKEQ.

Of note for this clonotype: Its specific antigen is unknown. Base qualities are not provided; no much larger clone lies one nucleotide away.

RNA was extracted with the RNeasy kit and about 0.5 to 1 ug was reverse transcribed using random hexamers. The immunoSEQ multiplex PCR assay, which covers 54 Vbeta and 13 Jbeta segments, was used to amplify TCR beta CDR3 regions. Bias from PCR amplification was corrected by using a synthetic template baseline for primer optimization and for computational correction. Per the original workflow: Reads were annotated to V, D and J genes according to IMGT and were analyzed with immunoSEQ Analyzer, with only productive sequences retained. To calculate clonality, Shannon entropy was normalized by log2 of the number of productive unique sequences and then subtracted from one. Public and private clones were assessed among the 100 most prevalent clones of each patient and control. A clone was defined as Susac-specific if it was absent from the healthy and MS cohorts, from some 1,100 published viral clones and from other ImmuneACCESS disease sequences. TCRdb reprocessed the public reads (quality trimming at Q25 with fastp, clone calling with MiXCR) and kept in-frame beta chains. CDR3 protein sequences are deduplicated, and each keeps its most common genes and DNA. TCRdb's processing, not the authors', yielded these V and J calls. The sample table records 73,000 or so distinct CDR3 sequences; roughly 95% of these occur just once. Of the sample, 0.3% to 0.4% is held by the ten largest clones.

Sequenced: CD8+ T cells from PBMCs. The sequence is built from TRBV4-2 and TRBJ1-5, with no D gene named confidently. The clonotype originates from a human donor with multiple sclerosis. The DNA sequence is TGTGCCAGCAGCCAAGAGCATCTGGGCCAGCCCCAGCATTTT. This sequence encodes CASSQEHLGQPQHF.